Listed here are 29 T cell receptor beta chains from one sample, sequenced in a study of T cells expressing NK-cell markers. TCRdb derives one entry per CDR3 protein from the 5' RACE reads, leaving out DNA. The sample yields about 400,000 distinct CDR3 sequences, of which the top ten take up around 10%. Sequencing was done on a sample of blood T cells: a sorted CD56 or NKG2C T cell subset, CD4+ or CD8+ T cells, or bulk PBMC T cells (not recorded which). The receptors originated from a woman in her fifties or sixties in good health.

V gene TRBV5-1 combines with J gene TRBJ1-4. From germline, CDR1 is SGHRS and CDR2 YFSETQ. The CDR3 spans 14 residues. The CDR3 reads CASSTRSAGEKLFF.

The chain links TRBV7-2 to TRBJ2-1; TCRdb's D gene call, TRBD2, goes unchecked for lack of DNA. This CDR3 spans 16 amino acids. Germline CDR1 and CDR2: SGHTA and FQGNSA. The CDR3: CASSVTGLAGDNEQFF.

V gene TRBV7-2 combines with J gene TRBJ2-2; the D call of TRBD1 rests on TCRdb alone, since no DNA is present to check it. The CDR3 sequence is 16 residues long. CDR1 and CDR2 (germline): SGHTA, FQGNSA. CDR3: CASSLVGTANTGELFF.

The V and J genes are TRBV4-1 and TRBJ2-2. Germline CDR1 and CDR2: MGHRA and YSYEKL. CDR3 size: 18 residues. The CDR3 loop is CASSQETGLGLDTGELFF.

This sequence joins TRBV29-1 and TRBJ1-1; TCRdb selects TRBD1, and the lack of DNA leaves this call unchecked. Germline CDR1 SQVTM, CDR2 ANQGSEA. This CDR3 comprises 13 residues. CDR3 loop: CSAVRDLNTEAFF.

This chain links TRBV29-1 with TRBJ1-2. Germline V lookup: CDR1 SQVTM, CDR2 ANQGSEA. The CDR3 loop spans 12 amino acids. CDR3 amino acids: CSVASGNYGYTF.

J is TRBJ2-5 and V is TRBV29-1; TCRdb's assignment of TRBD1 cannot be checked, as there is no DNA. CDR1 and CDR2 from the germline V gene are SQVTM and ANQGSEA. The CDR3 has 16 amino acids. CDR3 loop: CSALRPGTGGSETQYF.

This chain links TRBV4-1 with TRBJ2-1; TCRdb's D call of TRBD2 is untestable without DNA. This CDR3 is built from 15 residues. Germline V gene data show CDR1 as MGHRA and CDR2 as YSYEKL. The CDR3 sequence: CASSQGSGKYNEQFF.

The chain is built from TRBV27 and TRBJ2-3. Germline lookup yields CDR1 MNHEY and CDR2 SMNVEV (reference sequence). CDR3 length equals 14 residues. The chain's CDR3 is CASSTLSVADTQYF.

This chain joins TRBV6-5 and TRBJ2-5; TCRdb names TRBD1, which stays unverified in the absence of DNA. CDR1 is MNHEY and CDR2 is SVGAGI in the germline V gene. This CDR3 has 14 amino acids. Here the CDR3 reads CASTPSTGFGTQYF.

The J gene is TRBJ2-3, the V gene TRBV12-3 or TRBV12-4; the D call from TCRdb, TRBD1, cannot be confirmed without DNA. The CDR3 sequence is 14 residues long. CDR3 residues: CASSPVSGTDTQYF.

The chain uses TRBV7-8 and TRBJ1-1. The CDR3 is 13 residues long. Germline V gives CDR1 SGHVS, CDR2 FQNEAQ. The CDR3 here is CASSLAPGREAFF.

This CDR3 reads CASSFGPREQFF. The rearrangement uses TRBV7-2 and TRBJ2-1. The CDR3 is 12 residues long. Looked up from germline, CDR1 is SGHTA and CDR2 is FQGNSA. Full variable domain (outside the CDR3, taken from reference TRBV7-2 and TRBJ2-1): GAGVSQSPSNKVTEKGKDVELRCDPISGHTALYWYRQSLGQGLEFLIYFQGNSAPDKSGLPSDRFSAERTGGSVSTLTIQRTQQEDSAVYLCASSFGPREQFFGPGTRLTVL.

The V and J genes are TRBV20-1 and TRBJ2-5. Germline V CDR1 and CDR2: DFQATT, SNEGSKA (reference sequence). This CDR3 is 14 amino acids long. The CDR3 spells CSADGGGISETQYF.

The chain combines TRBV10-3 with TRBJ2-1; checking the TCRdb D call of TRBD2 is not possible without DNA. The CDR3 length is 16 residues. Per germline, CDR1 ENHRY and CDR2 SYGVKD. CDR3 protein: CAISSNSASGNNEQFF.

The chain couples TRBV3-1 to TRBJ1-1; TCRdb proposes TRBD1, but this gene call is untestable without DNA. The CDR3 extends over 16 amino acids. The germline V gene has CDR1 LGHDT and CDR2 YNNKEL (reference sequence). The CDR3 sequence is CASSRRDRGSNTEAFF.

This CDR3 is CASKENLNTEAFF. J is TRBJ1-1 and V is TRBV28. CDR3 length: 13 amino acids. The germline V gene encodes CDR1 MDHEN and CDR2 SYDVKM.

CDR3 in amino acids: CASSLVPGVDRETQYF. V is TRBV7-9 and J is TRBJ2-5; TCRdb indicates TRBD1, and absent DNA this call remains unverified. The CDR3 sequence is 16 residues long. The V gene's germline CDR1 is SEHNR and CDR2 FQNEAQ (reference sequence).

The chain employs TRBV4-1 and TRBJ2-2; TCRdb designates TRBD1, a call that cannot be tested without DNA. CDR1 and CDR2 from the germline V gene are MGHRA and YSYEKL. CDR3 size: 15 residues. The CDR3 sequence: CASSQDLSGLRELFF.

CDR3 sequence: CATQDLSSGANVLTF. The chain has TRBV24-1 and TRBJ2-6. The germline V gene encodes CDR1 KGHDR and CDR2 SFDVKD. The CDR3 extends over 15 amino acids.

The genes are TRBV12-3 or TRBV12-4 and TRBJ1-1; there is no DNA to check the TCRdb D call of TRBD1. This CDR3 contains 13 residues. The CDR3 loop reads CASRQGASAEAFF.

The V call is TRBV24-1, the J call TRBJ2-5; TCRdb reports TRBD1, a call that lacks DNA to check it against. The CDR3 length is 13 residues. Per the germline V gene, CDR1 is KGHDR and CDR2 is SFDVKD. The CDR3 region is CATNREGEETQYF.

The rearrangement joins TRBV19 to TRBJ1-5. Germline CDR1 reads LNHDA; CDR2 reads SQIVND (reference sequence). The CDR3 is 13 residues long. The chain's CDR3 is CASTGYSNQPQHF. The variable domain in full, completed from reference TRBV19 and TRBJ1-5, reads DGGITQSPKYLFRKEGQNVTLSCEQNLNHDAMYWYRQDPGQGLRLIYYSQIVNDFQKGDIAEGYSVSREKKESFPLTVTSAQKNPTAFYLCASTGYSNQPQHFGDGTRLSIL.

The chain is built from TRBV7-9 and TRBJ2-2. The CDR3 has 13 amino acids. Germline lookup yields CDR1 SEHNR and CDR2 FQNEAQ (reference sequence). The CDR3 sequence: CASSLLAAGELFF.

The chain employs TRBV7-2 and TRBJ2-3; TCRdb returns TRBD1, unconfirmable since there is no DNA. The CDR3 consists of 16 residues. CDR1 is SGHTA and CDR2 is FQGNSA in the germline V gene. The CDR3: CASSLIPGRGTDTQYF.

The chain carries TRBV7-9 and TRBJ2-3; lacking DNA, the TRBD2 call made by TCRdb goes unchecked. Per the germline V gene, CDR1 is SEHNR and CDR2 is FQNEAQ (reference sequence). The CDR3 loop spans 15 amino acids. The CDR3 sequence: CASSLSGLAGNTQYF.

The gene calls are TRBV20-1 and TRBJ2-1; TCRdb picks TRBD2, but there is no DNA to check that call. This CDR3 spans 17 amino acids. Germline V lookup: CDR1 DFQATT, CDR2 SNEGSKA (reference sequence). CDR3 sequence reads: CSASRLAGDVSYNEQFF.

The V call is TRBV12-3 or TRBV12-4, the J call TRBJ2-5; TCRdb reports TRBD2, a call that lacks DNA to check it against. The CDR3 length is 16 residues. The CDR3 loop reads CASSLSPVAGEETQYF.

The rearrangement uses TRBV12-3 or TRBV12-4 and TRBJ2-2; with no DNA, the TCRdb D assignment of TRBD1 cannot be verified. The CDR3 runs to 15 residues. CDR3 loop: CASSQTGEHTGELFF.